The entry below gives a single TCR beta chain sequence along with its context. Its matching antigen is unknown. This sample was taken from a study of graft-versus-host responses after intestinal transplantation. Whole-study context: Those transplanted obtained multivisceral, liver-intestinal, or isolated intestinal grafts. Study-level points and caveats: Recipient marrow held GvH clones, some first seen in ileum or blood.

Some clones are missing from TCRdb's copy, which holds only in-frame ones; the method was immunoSEQ multiplex PCR. The data hold roughly 96,000 clones, with roughly 90% observed a single time. The germline V and J ends were trimmed by 1 base and 6 bases, with 15 bases remaining between them. CDR1 MNHNS and CDR2 SASEGT come from the germline V gene. CDR3 length equals 16 residues. This receptor was identified in a human donor who received an intestinal transplant. V gene TRBV6-1 combines with J gene TRBJ1-4; unclear D gene. The source was unstimulated CD8+ T cells sorted from spleen or lymph node cells, collected before intestinal transplant. The DNA for the CDR3 is TGTGCCAGCAGTGAAGAGCGAAGTGGCGGTTATGAAAAACTGTTTTTT. Translation gives CASSEERSGGYEKLFF.